Included here is one T cell receptor beta chain sequence, with context. Using immunoSEQ multiplex PCR, the repertoire was profiled, and TCRdb retains in-frame clones only, with some absent. The sample lists around 220,000 clones, 80% to 90% occurring once. V was clipped by 0 bases and J by 5 bases, with 12 bases between them. The CDR3 is made up of 16 amino acids. CDR1 SGHDT and CDR2 YYEEEE come from the germline V gene. This specimen belongs to a study of blood T cell repertoires in COVID-19. The receptor was isolated from a man aged 50-60 years with acute or convalescent COVID-19. The sequenced material came from peripheral blood. The genes are TRBV5-6 and TRBJ1-6, with D maybe TRBD1 (5 bases). DNA of the CDR3: TGTGCCAGCAGCTTGGGTGGACAAGTAAATAATTCACCCCTCCACTTT. Protein: CASSLGGQVNNSPLHF.